The 2 T cell receptor beta chains below come from one sample, sequenced in a study of beta chain features in type 1 diabetes. These TCRs are of unknown antigen specificity. General observations from the study: All four CD4+ subsets of Type 1 diabetes patients contained TCRB CDR3s that were moderately but significantly shorter.

Every isolated RNA sample was fully reverse transcribed, so sequencing captured expressed TCRB transcripts. Generated by immunoSEQ multiplex PCR, the TCRdb table keeps only in-frame clones and is missing some. The data hold about 740,000 clones, with roughly 13% observed a single time. The sample was naive CD4+ T cells from blood. The origin of the receptors is a man between 18 and 29 years old with type 1 diabetes.

With respect to this clone: Other DNA sequences of this sample code for an identical CDR3. V is TRBV30 and J is TRBJ1-4; no clear D. Trimming removed 1 base from V and 8 bases from J, with 2 bases in between. The CDR3 extends over 10 amino acids. From germline, CDR1 is GTSNPN and CDR2 SVGIG (reference sequence). CDR3 coding DNA: TGTGCCTGGAGTGGGGAAAAACTGTTTTTT. Translated: CAWSGEKLFF.

This clone appeared a few times. The V gene is TRBV6-5, the J gene TRBJ1-1; D is unresolved. Deletions cut 5 bases from V and 0 bases from J, with 13 bases between. The CDR3 is 15 amino acids. The germline V gene has CDR1 MNHEY and CDR2 SVGAGI. CDR3 bases: TGTGCCAGCAGTCCTGCCCCTGCCATGAACACTGAAGCTTTCTTT. Its translation: CASSPAPAMNTEAFF.